Sequencing of this T cell receptor beta chain was carried out in a study of Ad26.COV2.S vaccination and SARS-CoV-2 variants. Looking at the study overall: Intramuscularly, Ad26.COV2.S was given either once or twice, 56 days apart.

Repertoires were generated with immunoSEQ multiplex PCR, while TCRdb's copy carries only in-frame clones and drops some. The sample holds hundreds of thousands of clones, around 89% seen once. Treatment specified: over 15 received Ad26.COV2.S at low or high dose, single or two shots; about 5 received placebo; per-sample allocation not given. Sampling took place 63 days after the first vaccine or placebo injection. In Boston, an adult donor aged 18-55 years took part. The CDR3 has 12 residues. Deletions cut 4 bases from V and 7 bases from J, with 10 bases between. A remark on this clone: The antigen remains unidentified.

Study conclusions and caveats: Reports say spike-specific CD8+ and CD4+ T cell responses covered substantial breadth after vaccination. Total T cell responses may have been underestimated by the TCR breadth and depth analyses.

The J gene is TRBJ2-5, the V gene TRBV12-3 or TRBV12-4; D possibly corresponds to TRBD1 (5 bases). This TCR came from a person between 18 and 65 years old who received the Ad26.COV2.S COVID-19 vaccine or a placebo. Sequencing was performed on peripheral blood, taken in a trial of Ad26.COV2.S vaccine versus placebo. CDR3 loop: CASSSKGLTQYF. As DNA, the CDR3 is TGTGCCAGCAGTTCTAAGGGGTTGACCCAGTACTTC.